This is a list of T cell receptor beta chains from one sample in a study of T-cell memory formation after mild COVID-19. From the 5' RACE reads, TCRdb called clonotypes with MiXCR, one entry per CDR3 protein. The data contain roughly 40,000 distinct CDR3 sequences, 7.3% of them singletons. The specimen was PBMCs or a T cell subset sorted from them (not recorded which). The receptor source for this set is a young man who had mild COVID-19 (a few samples of this study predate the infection). Cell type and time point are not known. Each CDR3 is given without its conserved first and last residue. The D gene is left open where the match is weak.

TRBV5-1	TRBD2	14	TRBJ2-2	ASSSLAGADTGELF
TRBV20-1	TRBD2	13	TRBJ2-1	SALPGAGGANEQF
TRBV10-3	.	11	TRBJ1-2	AIRHRDGYGYT
TRBV20-1	.	12	TRBJ1-6	SARDLRGASPLH
TRBV4-2	TRBD1	13	TRBJ2-3	ASSQETGIADTQY
TRBV11-2	.	12	TRBJ2-3	ASSLDYRTDTQY
TRBV7-2	TRBD1	12	TRBJ1-2	ASSLTGTAYGYT
TRBV24-1	.	13	TRBJ2-3	ATSDPTLSTDTQY
TRBV24-1	.	12	TRBJ2-4	ATSDSRTLGIQY
TRBV20-1	.	12	TRBJ2-3	SARDWQSTDTQY
TRBV9	.	11	TRBJ1-6	ASSEIGVSPLH
TRBV5-6	.	11	TRBJ2-2	ASQDRSFGELF
TRBV11-1	.	12	TRBJ2-7	ASSFYKGSYEQY
TRBV12-3/TRBV12-4	TRBD2	14	TRBJ2-3	ASSRWLAGLTDTQY
TRBV3-1	.	15	TRBJ2-1	ASSVQTRGLAFNEQF
TRBV27	.	9	TRBJ2-1	ASGKARGQF
TRBV28	.	13	TRBJ1-3	ASSLGGSPGNTIY
TRBV5-6	.	13	TRBJ2-1	ASSLSPGHYNEQF
TRBV7-2	TRBD1	11	TRBJ1-1	ASSLKGAGRAF
TRBV24-1	TRBD1	13	TRBJ1-5	ATSGTGVGNQPQH
TRBV2	.	13	TRBJ2-4	ASSGPEIAKNIQY
TRBV6-5	.	12	TRBJ2-1	ASRPSSLLNEQF
TRBV19	.	13	TRBJ2-3	ASSIGGRYTDTQY
TRBV12-3/TRBV12-4	.	9	TRBJ1-1	ASRTNTEAF
TRBV7-2	.	12	TRBJ1-2	ASSFPSRAGGYT
TRBV5-1	.	13	TRBJ2-3	ASSPGKLSTDTQY
TRBV25-1	.	16	TRBJ1-4	ASKNPGHNLTTNEKLF
TRBV9	TRBD2	13	TRBJ2-3	ASSGGGARADTQY
TRBV11-2	.	12	TRBJ1-6	ASSLPVYNSPLH
TRBV29-1	.	13	TRBJ2-3	SVEVLSSSTDTQY
TRBV2	.	11	TRBJ1-5	ASTSFGNQPQH
TRBV2	TRBD1	13	TRBJ2-1	ASRPRDRAHNEQF
TRBV7-8	TRBD2	14	TRBJ2-1	ASSRLAGGSRNEQF
TRBV29-1	.	10	TRBJ2-5	SVEEIQETQY
TRBV7-2	.	14	TRBJ2-4	ASSLAALGTGNIQY
TRBV7-9	.	11	TRBJ1-5	ASSLSSSQPQH
TRBV7-2	.	13	TRBJ2-3	ASSSDSIRTDTQY
TRBV2	TRBD1	12	TRBJ1-1	ASSIGQANTEAF
TRBV11-1	.	10	TRBJ1-2	ASSHQEGGYT
TRBV24-1	TRBD2	11	TRBJ2-5	ATSPSGVETQY
TRBV5-1	TRBD1	13	TRBJ1-1	ASSRDRGLGTEAF
TRBV4-1	TRBD1	14	TRBJ1-6	ASSQGNDRASSPLH
TRBV15	.	11	TRBJ2-5	ATSRGAEETQY
TRBV7-3	.	12	TRBJ2-3	ASSPPGGPDTQY
TRBV6-2/TRBV6-3	.	11	TRBJ2-2	ASTQGTVGELF
TRBV5-1	.	13	TRBJ2-2	ASSSDGRNTGELF
TRBV6-6	.	12	TRBJ1-5	ASSYFQSNQPQH
TRBV20-1	TRBD2	11	TRBJ2-3	RPGAGDTDTQY
TRBV24-1	TRBD1	11	TRBJ2-3	ATNTGGSDTQY